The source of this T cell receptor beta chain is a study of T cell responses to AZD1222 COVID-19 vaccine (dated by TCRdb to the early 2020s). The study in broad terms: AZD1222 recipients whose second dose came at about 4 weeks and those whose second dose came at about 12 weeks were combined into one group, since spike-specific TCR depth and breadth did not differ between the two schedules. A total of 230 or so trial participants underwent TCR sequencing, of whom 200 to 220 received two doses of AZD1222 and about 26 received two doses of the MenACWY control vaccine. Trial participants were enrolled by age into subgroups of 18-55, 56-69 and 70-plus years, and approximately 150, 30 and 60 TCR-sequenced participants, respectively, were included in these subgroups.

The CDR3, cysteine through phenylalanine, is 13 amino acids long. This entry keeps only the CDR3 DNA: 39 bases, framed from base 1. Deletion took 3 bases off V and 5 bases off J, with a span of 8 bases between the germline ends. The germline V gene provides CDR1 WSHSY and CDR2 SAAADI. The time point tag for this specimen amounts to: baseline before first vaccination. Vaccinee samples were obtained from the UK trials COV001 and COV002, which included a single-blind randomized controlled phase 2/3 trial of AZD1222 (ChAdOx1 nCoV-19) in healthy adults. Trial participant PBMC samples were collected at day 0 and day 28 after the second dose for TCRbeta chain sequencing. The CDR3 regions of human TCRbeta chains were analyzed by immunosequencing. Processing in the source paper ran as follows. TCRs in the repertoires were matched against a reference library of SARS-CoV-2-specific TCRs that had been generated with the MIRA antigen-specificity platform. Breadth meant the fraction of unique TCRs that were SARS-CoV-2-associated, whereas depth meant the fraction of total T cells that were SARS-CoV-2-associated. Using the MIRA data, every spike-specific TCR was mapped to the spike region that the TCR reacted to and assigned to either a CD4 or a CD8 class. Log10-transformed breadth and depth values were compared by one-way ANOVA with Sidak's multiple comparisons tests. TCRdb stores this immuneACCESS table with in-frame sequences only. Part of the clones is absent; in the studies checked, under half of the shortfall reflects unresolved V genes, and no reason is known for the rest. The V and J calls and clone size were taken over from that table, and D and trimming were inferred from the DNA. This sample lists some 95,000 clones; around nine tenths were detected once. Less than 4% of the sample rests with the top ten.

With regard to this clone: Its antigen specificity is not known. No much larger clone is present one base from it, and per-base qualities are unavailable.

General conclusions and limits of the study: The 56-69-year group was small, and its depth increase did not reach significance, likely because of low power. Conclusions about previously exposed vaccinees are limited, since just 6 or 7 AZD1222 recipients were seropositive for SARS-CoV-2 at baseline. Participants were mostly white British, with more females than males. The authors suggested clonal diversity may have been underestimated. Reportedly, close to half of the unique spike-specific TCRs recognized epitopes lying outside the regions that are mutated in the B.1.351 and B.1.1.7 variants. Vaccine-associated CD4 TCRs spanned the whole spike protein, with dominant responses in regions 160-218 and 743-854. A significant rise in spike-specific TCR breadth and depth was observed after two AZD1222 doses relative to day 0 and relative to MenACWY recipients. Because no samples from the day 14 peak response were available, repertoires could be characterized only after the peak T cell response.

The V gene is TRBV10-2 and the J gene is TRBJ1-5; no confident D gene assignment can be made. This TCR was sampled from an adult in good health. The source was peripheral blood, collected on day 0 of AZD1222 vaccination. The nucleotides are TGCGCCAGCAGTGAAGGGAACCATCAGCCCCAGCATTTT. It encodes CASSEGNHQPQHF.